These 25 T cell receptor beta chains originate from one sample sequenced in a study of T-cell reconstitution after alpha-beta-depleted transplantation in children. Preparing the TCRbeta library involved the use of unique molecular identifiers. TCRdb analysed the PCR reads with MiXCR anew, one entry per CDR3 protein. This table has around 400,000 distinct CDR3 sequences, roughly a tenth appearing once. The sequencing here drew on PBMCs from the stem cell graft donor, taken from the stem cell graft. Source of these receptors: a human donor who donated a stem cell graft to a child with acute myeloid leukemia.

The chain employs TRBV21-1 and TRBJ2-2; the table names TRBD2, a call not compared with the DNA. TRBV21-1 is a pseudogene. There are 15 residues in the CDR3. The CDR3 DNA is TGTGCCAGCAGCCGGCTAGCGGGAGAAACCGGGGAGCTGTTTTTT. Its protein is CASSRLAGETGELFF.

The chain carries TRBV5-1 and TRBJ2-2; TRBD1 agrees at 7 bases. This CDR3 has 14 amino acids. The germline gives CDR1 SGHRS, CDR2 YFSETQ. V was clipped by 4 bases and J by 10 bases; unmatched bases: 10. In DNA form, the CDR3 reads TGCGCCAGCAGCGGTGGGACAGCCGGAATGGAGCTGTTTTTT. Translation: CASSGGTAGMELFF. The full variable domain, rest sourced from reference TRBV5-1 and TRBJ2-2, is KAGVTQTPRYLIKTRGQQVTLSCSPISGHRSVSWYQQTPGQGLQFLFEYFSETQRNKGNFPGRFSGRQFSNSRSEMNVSTLELGDSALYLCASSGGTAGMELFFGEGSRLTVL.

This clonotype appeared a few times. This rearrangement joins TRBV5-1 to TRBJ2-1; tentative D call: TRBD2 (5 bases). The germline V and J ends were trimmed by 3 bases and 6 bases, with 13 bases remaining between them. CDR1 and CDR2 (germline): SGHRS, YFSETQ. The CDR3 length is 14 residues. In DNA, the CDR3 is TGCGCCAGCAGCTGGGCCTCGGGGTTCAATGAGCAGTTCTTC. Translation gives CASSWASGFNEQFF.

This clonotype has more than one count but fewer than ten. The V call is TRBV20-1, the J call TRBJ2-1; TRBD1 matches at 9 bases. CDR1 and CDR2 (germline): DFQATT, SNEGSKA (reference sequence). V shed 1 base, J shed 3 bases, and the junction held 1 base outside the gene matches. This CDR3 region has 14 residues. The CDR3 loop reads CSARGGQGYNEQFF. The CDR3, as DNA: TGCAGTGCTAGAGGGGGACAGGGCTACAATGAGCAGTTCTTC.

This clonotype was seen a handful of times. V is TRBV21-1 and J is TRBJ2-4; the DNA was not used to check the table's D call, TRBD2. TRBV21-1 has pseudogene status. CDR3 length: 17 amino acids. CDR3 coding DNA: TGTGCCAGCAGCAATTTTGGCGGAGTAGCGGTCAAAAACATTCAGTACTTC. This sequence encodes CASSNFGGVAVKNIQYF.

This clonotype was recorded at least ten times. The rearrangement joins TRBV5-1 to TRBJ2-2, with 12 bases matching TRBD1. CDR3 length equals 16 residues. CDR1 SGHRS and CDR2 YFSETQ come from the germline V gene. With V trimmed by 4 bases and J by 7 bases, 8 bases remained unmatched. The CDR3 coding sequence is TGCGCCAGCAGCCCTGGCGGGACAGGGGGCCGCGGGGAGCTGTTTTTT. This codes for CASSPGGTGGRGELFF.

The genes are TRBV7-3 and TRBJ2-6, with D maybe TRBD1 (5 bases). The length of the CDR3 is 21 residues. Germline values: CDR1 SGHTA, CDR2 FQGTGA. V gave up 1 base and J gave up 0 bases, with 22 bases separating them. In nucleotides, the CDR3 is TGTGCCAGCAGCTTAAGCCGAGTCGGTGCAGGGTCTACCTCTGGGGCCAACGTCCTGACTTTC. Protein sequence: CASSLSRVGAGSTSGANVLTF. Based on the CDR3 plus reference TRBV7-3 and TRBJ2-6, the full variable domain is GAGVSQTPSNKVTEKGKYVELRCDPISGHTALYWYRQSLGQGPEFLIYFQGTGAADDSGLPNDRFFAVRPEGSVSTLKIQRTERGDSAVYLCASSLSRVGAGSTSGANVLTFGAGSRLTVL.

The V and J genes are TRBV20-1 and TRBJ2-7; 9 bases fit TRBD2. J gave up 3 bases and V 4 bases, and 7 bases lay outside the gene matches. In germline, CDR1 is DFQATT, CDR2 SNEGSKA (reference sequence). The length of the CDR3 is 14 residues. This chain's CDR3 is CSANSGTSSYEQYF. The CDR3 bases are TGCAGTGCTAACTCCGGGACTAGCAGCTACGAGCAGTACTTC.

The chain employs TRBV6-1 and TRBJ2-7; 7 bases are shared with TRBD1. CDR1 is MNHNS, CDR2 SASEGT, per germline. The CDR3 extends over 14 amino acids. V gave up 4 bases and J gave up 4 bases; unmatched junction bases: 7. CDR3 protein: CASSVRDRDYEQYF. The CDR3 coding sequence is TGTGCCAGCAGTGTTCGTGACAGGGATTACGAGCAGTACTTC.

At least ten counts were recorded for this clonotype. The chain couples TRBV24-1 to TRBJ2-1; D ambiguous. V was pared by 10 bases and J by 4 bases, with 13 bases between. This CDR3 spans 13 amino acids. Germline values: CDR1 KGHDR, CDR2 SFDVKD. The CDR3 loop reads CATSDGSYNEQFF. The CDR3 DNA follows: TGTGCCACATCGGACGGGTCTTACAATGAGCAGTTCTTC.

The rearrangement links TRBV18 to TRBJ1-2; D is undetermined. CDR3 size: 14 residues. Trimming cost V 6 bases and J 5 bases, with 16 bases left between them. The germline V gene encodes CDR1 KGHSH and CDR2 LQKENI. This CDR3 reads CASSLKKGGYGYTF. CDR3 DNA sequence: TGTGCCAGCTCGCTAAAAAAGGGCGGATATGGCTACACCTTC. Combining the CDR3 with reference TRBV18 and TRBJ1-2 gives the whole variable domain NAGVMQNPRHLVRRRGQEARLRCSPMKGHSHVYWYRQLPEEGLKFMVYLQKENIIDESGMPKERFSAEFPKEGPSILRIQQVVRGDSAAYFCASSLKKGGYGYTFGSGTRLTVV.

The CDR3 is CASSNLFEVFPFF. CDR3 bases: TGTGCCAGCAGCAACCTCTTTGAGGTGTTCCCTTTCTTT. The genes are TRBV3-1 and TRBJ1-1; D is unclear. CDR1 and CDR2 (germline): LGHDT, YNNKEL (reference sequence). V was cut by 5 bases and J by 12 bases, with 19 bases left in between. This CDR3 is built from 13 residues.

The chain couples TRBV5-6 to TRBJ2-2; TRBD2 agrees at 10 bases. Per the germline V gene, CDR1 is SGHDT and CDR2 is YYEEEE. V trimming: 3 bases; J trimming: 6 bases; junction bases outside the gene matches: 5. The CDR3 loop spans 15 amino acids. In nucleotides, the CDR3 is TGTGCCAGCAGCTGGGGACTAGCGACCGCCGGGGAGCTGTTTTTT. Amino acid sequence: CASSWGLATAGELFF. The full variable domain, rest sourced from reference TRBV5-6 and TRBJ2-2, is DAGVTQSPTHLIKTRGQQVTLRCSPKSGHDTVSWYQQALGQGPQFIFQYYEEEERQRGNFPDRFSGHQFPNYSSELNVNALLLGDSALYLCASSWGLATAGELFFGEGSRLTVL.

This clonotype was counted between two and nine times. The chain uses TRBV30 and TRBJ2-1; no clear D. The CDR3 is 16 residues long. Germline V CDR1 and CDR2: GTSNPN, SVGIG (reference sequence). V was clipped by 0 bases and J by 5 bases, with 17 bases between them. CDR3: CAWSVIGLVSDNEQFF. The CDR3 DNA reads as TGTGCCTGGAGTGTAATCGGGCTCGTCAGTGACAATGAGCAGTTCTTC.

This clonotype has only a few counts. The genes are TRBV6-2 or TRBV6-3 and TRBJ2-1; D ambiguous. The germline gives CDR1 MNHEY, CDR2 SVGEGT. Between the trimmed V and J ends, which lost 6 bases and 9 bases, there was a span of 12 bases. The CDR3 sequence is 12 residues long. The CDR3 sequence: CASSPLLTEQFF. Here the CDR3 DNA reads TGTGCCAGCAGCCCCCTTCTGACTGAGCAGTTCTTC.

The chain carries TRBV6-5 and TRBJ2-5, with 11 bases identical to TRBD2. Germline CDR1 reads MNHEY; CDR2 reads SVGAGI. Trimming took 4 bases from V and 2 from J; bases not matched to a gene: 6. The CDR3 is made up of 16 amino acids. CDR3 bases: TGTGCCAGCAGTTCCTTAGCGGGGGGGCGTCAAGAGACCCAGTACTTC. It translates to CASSSLAGGRQETQYF.

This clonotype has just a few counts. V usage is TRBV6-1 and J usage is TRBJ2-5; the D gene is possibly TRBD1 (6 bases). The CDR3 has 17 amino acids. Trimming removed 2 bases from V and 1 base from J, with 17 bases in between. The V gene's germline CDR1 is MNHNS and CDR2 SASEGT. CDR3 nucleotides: TGTGCCAGCAGTGAATACCTGGGGACAAGAACCCAAGAGACCCAGTACTTC. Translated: CASSEYLGTRTQETQYF.

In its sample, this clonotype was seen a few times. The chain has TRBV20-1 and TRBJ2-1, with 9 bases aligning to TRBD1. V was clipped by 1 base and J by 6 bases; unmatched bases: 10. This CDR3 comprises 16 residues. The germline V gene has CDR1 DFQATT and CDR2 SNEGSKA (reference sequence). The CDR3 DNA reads TGCAGTGCTAGAGGAGCCGGGACAGGGAATTCCAATGAGCAGTTCTTC. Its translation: CSARGAGTGNSNEQFF.

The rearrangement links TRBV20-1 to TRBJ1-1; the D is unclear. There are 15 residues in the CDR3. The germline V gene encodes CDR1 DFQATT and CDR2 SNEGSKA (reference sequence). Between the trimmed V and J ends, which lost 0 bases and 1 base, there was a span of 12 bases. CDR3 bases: TGCAGTGCTAGAGATACTTGGCGGGGGAACACTGAAGCTTTCTTT. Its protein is CSARDTWRGNTEAFF.

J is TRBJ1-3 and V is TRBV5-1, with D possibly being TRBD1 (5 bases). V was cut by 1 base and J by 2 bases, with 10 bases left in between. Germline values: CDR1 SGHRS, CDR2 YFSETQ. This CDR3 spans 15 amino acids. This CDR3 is CASSLYQGTGNTIYF. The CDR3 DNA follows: TGCGCCAGCAGCTTGTATCAGGGCACTGGAAACACCATATATTTT.

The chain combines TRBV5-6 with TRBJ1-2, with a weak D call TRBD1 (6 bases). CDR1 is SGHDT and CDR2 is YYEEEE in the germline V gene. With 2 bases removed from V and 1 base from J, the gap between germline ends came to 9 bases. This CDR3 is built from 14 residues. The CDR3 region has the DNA TGTGCCAGCAGCTTAAACAGGGTTAACTATGGCTACACCTTC. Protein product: CASSLNRVNYGYTF.

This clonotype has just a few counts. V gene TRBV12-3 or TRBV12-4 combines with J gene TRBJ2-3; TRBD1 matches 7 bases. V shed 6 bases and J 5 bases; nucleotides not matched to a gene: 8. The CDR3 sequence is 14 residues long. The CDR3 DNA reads TGTGCCAGCAGGCCGGGACAGCTACTAGATACGCAGTATTTT. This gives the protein CASRPGQLLDTQYF.

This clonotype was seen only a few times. This chain's CDR3 is CASRTQETQYF. CDR3 DNA: TGTGCCAGCAGGACTCAAGAGACCCAGTACTTC. The chain employs TRBV11-2 and TRBJ2-5; D remains ambiguous. Germline V gives CDR1 SGHAT, CDR2 FQNNGV. V lost 6 bases, J lost 2 bases, and 4 bases lay in between. This CDR3 region has 11 residues.

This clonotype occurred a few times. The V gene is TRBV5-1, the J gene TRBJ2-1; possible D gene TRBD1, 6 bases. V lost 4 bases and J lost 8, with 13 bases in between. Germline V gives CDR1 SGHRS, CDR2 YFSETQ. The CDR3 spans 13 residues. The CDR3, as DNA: TGCGCCAGCAGCGTACTTACAGGGTATGAGCAGTTCTTC. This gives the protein CASSVLTGYEQFF.

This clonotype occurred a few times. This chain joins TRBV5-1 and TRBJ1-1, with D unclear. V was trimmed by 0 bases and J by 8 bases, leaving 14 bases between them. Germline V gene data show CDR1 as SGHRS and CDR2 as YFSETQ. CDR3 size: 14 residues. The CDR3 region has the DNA TGCGCCAGCAGCTTGGCCAATGGGGAATCGGAAGCTTTCTTT. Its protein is CASSLANGESEAFF.